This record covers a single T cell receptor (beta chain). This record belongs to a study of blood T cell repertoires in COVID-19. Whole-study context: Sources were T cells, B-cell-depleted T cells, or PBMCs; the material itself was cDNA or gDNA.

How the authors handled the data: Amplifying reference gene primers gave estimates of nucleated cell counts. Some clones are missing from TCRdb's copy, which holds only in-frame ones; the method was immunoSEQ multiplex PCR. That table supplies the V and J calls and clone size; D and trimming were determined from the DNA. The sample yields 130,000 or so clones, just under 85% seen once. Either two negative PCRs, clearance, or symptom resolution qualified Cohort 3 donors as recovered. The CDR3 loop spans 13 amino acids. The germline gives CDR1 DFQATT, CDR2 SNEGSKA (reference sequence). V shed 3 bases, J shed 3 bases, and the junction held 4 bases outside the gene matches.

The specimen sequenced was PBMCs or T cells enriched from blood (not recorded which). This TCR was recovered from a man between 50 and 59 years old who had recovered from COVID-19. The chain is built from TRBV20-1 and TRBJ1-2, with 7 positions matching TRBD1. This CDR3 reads CSASTGDHYGYTF. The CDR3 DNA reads TGCAGTGCTAGTACAGGGGATCACTATGGCTACACCTTC.